The entry below describes one T cell receptor beta chain. Its antigen remains unknown. This sample was taken from a study of T cell repertoires in cytomegalovirus infection. Study at large: Public TCR beta signatures were indicative of both CMV infection and a matching HLA type.

MiXCR, run by TCRdb on the reads, gives a single entry per CDR3 protein. This sample yields approximately 500,000 distinct CDR3 sequences, of which 30% to 40% are seen a single time; about a sixth belongs to the top ten. The CDR3 is made up of 13 amino acids. Germline assignment: CDR1 SGHAT and CDR2 FQDESV (reference sequence). V lost 0 bases and J 6 bases, leaving 3 bases between the germline ends. V is TRBV11-1 and J is TRBJ1-6, with D unclear. The TCR comes from a human donor in good health (CMV status not recorded). Some clones in this sample may be carry-over from other donors' samples. The material was cultured PBMCs, obtained from culture after CMV antigen stimulation. Written as DNA, the CDR3 is TGTGCCAGCAGCTTAGCTGGTAATTCACCCCTCCACTTT. Its protein is CASSLAGNSPLHF.